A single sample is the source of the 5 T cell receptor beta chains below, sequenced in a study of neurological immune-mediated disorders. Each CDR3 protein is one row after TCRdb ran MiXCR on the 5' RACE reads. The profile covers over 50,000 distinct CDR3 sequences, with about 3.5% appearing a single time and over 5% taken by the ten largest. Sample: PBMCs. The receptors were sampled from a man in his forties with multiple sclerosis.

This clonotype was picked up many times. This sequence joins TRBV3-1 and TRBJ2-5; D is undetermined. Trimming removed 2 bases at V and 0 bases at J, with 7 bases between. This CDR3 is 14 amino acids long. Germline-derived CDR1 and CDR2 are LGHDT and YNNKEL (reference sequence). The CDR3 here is CASSQRLNQETQYF. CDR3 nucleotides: TGTGCCAGCAGCCAACGCCTGAACCAAGAGACCCAGTACTTC.

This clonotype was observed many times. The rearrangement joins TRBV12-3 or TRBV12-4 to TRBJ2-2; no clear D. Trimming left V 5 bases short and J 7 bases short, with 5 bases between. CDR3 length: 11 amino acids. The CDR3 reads CASSIIGELFF. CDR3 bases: TGTGCCAGCAGTATTATCGGGGAGCTGTTTTTT.

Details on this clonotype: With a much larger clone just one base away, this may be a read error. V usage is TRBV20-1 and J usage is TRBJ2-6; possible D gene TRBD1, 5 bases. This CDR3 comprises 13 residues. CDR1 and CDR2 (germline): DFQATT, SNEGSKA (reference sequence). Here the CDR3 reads CSVPSSGAKVLTF. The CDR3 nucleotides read TGCAGTGTCCCCAGCTCTGGGGCCAAAGTCCTGACTTTC.

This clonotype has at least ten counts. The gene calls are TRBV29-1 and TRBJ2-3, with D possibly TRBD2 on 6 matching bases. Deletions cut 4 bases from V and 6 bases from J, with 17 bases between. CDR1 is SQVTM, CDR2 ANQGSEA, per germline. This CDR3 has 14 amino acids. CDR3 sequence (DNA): TGCAGCGTTGTTGGGAGCCCTCGGGGGGATACGCAGTATTTT. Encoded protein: CSVVGSPRGDTQYF.

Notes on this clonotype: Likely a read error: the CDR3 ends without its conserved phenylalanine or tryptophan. The CDR3, as DNA: TGCGCCAGCAGCTTTCCGGGGCATGAGCAGTTCTGC. It encodes CASSFPGHEQFC. The V gene is TRBV5-1, the J gene TRBJ2-1, with D perhaps being TRBD1 or TRBD2 (5 bases each). Germline V gene lookup returns CDR1 SGHRS and CDR2 YFSETQ. The V and J ends lost 2 bases and 8 bases respectively, with 8 bases between them. There are 12 residues in the CDR3.